Here is one T cell receptor beta chain with its context. Its cognate antigen is unknown. Germline V gives CDR1 MNHEY, CDR2 SVGAGI. The CDR3 runs 14 residues. V shed 6 bases and J shed 0 bases, with 12 bases lying between them. The data derive from a study of cytomegalovirus exposure and HLA in healthy donors. PCR used 60 Vbeta primers and 13 Jbeta primers. The authors' processing: The count from a later analysis was about 80 million unique TCR beta chains, some 10 million of them shared. Data came from immunoSEQ multiplex PCR; TCRdb stores just in-frame clones and leaves some out. The V and J calls and the clone size are those of that table, but D and trimming were determined from the DNA. The table lists around 140,000 clones, 79% of them singletons. Findings of the study overall: Most TCR sequences showed up rarely, but some public TCRs showed up in many donors. The authors confirmed in vitro that a few CMV-associated chains were specific for CMV antigens.

Sequenced: PBMCs. This clonotype was sampled from a male donor in good health and CMV-seronegative. The chain has TRBV6-5 and TRBJ2-7; no reliable D call. The CDR3 DNA reads TGTGCCAGCAGGACACAGATGAGCTCCTACGAGCAGTACTTC. It encodes CASRTQMSSYEQYF.